This TCR beta chain was sequenced in a study of CD8+ T cells in alopecia areata. Study summary: For the treated group, dosing was oral tofacitinib at 5 to 10 mg twice daily. Study-level results: Sharing of TCR sequences between patients (possibly for HLA-related reasons) was less clear than in mice.

Extraction and reverse transcription of RNA yielded cDNA as the sequencing template. The protocol was immunoSEQ multiplex PCR, while the TCRdb copy is restricted to in-frame clones and leaves out a portion. The repertoire has 90,000 to 100,000 clones, over 40% of them found once; the top ten carry almost 0.8%. CDR3 length equals 14 residues. V shed 6 bases and J shed 1 base, with 12 bases lying between them. Germline V gene lookup returns CDR1 MGHDK and CDR2 SYGVNS. This clone has more than one count but fewer than ten. Its specificity is unknown. Obtained from alopecia areata patients were lesional scalp punch biopsies along with peripheral blood. The authors sorted CD4+ and CD8+ T cells from PBMCs.

The sample taken for sequencing was CD4+ T cells sorted from blood. The sequence derives from a human donor with alopecia areata. The chain couples TRBV25-1 to TRBJ1-1; D is possibly TRBD1 (5 bases). This CDR3 reads CASRDNRANTEAFF. For the CDR3, the DNA is TGTGCCAGCAGGGACAACCGGGCGAACACTGAAGCTTTCTTT.